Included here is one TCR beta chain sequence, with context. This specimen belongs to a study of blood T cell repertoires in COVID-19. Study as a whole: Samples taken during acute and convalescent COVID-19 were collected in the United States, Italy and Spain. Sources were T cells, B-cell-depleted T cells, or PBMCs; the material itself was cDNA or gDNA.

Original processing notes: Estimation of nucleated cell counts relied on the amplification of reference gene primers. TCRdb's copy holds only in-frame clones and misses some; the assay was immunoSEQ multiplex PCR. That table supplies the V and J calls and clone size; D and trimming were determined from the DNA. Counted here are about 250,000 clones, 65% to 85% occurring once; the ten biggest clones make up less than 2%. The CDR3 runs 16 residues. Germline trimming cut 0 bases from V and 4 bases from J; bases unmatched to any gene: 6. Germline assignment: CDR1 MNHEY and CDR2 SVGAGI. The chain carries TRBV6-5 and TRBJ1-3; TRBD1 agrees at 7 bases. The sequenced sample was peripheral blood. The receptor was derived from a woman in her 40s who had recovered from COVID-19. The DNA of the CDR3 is TGTGCCAGCAGTTACTCAGGACAGGCCTCCGGAAACACCATATATTTT. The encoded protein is CASSYSGQASGNTIYF.